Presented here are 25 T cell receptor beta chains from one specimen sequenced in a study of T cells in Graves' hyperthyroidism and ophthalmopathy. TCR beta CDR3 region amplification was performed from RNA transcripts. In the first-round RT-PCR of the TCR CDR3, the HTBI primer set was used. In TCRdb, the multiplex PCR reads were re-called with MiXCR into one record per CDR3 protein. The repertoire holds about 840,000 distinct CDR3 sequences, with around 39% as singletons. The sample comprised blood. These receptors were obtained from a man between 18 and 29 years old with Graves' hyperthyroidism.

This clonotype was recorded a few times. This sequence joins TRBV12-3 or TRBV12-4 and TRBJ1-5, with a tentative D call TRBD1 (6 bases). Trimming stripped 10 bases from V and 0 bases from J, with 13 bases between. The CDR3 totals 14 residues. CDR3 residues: CATGTLISNQPQHF. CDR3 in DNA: TGTGCCACCGGGACACTGATTAGCAATCAGCCCCAGCATTTT.

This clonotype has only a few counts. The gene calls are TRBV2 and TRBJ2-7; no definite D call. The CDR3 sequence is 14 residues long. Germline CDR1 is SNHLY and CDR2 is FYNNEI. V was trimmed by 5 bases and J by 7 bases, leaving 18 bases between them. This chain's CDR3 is CASSIGPFLGEQYF. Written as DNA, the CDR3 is TGTGCCAGCAGTATAGGACCGTTTCTGGGGGAGCAGTACTTC.

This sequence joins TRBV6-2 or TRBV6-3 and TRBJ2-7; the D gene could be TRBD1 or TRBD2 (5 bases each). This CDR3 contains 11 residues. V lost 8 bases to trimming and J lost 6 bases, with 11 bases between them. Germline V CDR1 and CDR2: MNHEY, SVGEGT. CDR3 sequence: CASGDVGEQYF. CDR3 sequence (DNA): TGTGCCAGCGGGGACGTAGGCGAGCAGTACTTC.

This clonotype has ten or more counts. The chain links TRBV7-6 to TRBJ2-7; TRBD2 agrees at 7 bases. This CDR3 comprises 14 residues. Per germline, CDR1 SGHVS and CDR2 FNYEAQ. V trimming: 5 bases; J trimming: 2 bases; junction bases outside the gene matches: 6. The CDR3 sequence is CASSLLAETYEQYF. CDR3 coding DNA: TGTGCCAGCAGCCTCCTAGCGGAGACCTACGAGCAGTACTTC.

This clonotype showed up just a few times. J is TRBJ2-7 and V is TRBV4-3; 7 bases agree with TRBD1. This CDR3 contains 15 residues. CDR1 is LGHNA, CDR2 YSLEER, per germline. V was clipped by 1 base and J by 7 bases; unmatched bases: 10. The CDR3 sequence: CASSQVGMAGGEQYF. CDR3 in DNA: TGCGCCAGCAGCCAAGTAGGTATGGCAGGGGGAGAGCAGTACTTC.

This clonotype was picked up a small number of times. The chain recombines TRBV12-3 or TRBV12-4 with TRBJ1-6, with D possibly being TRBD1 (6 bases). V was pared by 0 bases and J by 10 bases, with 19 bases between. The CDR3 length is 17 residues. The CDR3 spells CASSLARLTRGGSPLHF. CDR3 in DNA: TGTGCCAGCAGTTTAGCGAGGTTGACAAGGGGGGGATCACCCCTCCACTTT.

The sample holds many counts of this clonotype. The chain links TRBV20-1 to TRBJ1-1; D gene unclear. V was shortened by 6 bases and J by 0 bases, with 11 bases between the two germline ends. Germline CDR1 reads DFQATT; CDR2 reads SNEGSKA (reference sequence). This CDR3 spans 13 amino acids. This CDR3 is CSAVTSLNTEAFF. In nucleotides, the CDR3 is TGCAGTGCCGTCACGTCCCTGAACACTGAAGCTTTCTTT.

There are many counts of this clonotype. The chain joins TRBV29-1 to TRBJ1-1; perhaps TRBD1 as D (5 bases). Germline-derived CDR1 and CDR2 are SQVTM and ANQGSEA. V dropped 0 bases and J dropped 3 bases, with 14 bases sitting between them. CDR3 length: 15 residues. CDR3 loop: CSVEDHRGRDTEAFF. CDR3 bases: TGCAGCGTTGAAGATCATAGGGGTCGGGACACTGAAGCTTTCTTT. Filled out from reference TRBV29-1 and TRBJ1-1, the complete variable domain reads SAVISQKPSRDICQRGTSLTIQCQVDSQVTMMFWYRQQPGQSLTLIATANQGSEATYESGFVIDKFPISRPNLTFSTLTVSNMSPEDSSIYLCSVEDHRGRDTEAFFGQGTRLTVV.

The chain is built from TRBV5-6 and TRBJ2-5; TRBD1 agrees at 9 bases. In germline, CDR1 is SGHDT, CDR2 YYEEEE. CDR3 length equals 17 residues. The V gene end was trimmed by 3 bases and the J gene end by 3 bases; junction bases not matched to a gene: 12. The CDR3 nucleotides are TGTGCCAGCAGCTCCAGTGGTCCGACAGGGGGGAAAGAGACCCAGTACTTC. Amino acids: CASSSSGPTGGKETQYF.

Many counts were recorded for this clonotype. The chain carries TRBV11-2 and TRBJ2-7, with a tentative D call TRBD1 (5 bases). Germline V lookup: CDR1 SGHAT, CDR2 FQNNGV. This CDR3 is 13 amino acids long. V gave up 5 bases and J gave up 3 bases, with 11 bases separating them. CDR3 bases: TGTGCCAGCAGCCCTCCCGACAGCTACGAGCAGTACTTC. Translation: CASSPPDSYEQYF.

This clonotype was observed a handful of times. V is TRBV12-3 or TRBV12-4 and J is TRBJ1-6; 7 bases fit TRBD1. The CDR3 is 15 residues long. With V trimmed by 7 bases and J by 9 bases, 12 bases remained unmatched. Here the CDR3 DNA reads TGTGCCAGCACCTTCGAACAGGGGTTTGCTTCACCCCTCCACTTT. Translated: CASTFEQGFASPLHF.

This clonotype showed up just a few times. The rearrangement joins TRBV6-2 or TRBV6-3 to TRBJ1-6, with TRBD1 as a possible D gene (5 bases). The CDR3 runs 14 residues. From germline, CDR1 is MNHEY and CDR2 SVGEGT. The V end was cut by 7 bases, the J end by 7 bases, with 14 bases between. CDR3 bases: TGTGCCAGCACTCAGGGCTTCGGCAATTCACCCCTCCACTTT. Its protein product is CASTQGFGNSPLHF.

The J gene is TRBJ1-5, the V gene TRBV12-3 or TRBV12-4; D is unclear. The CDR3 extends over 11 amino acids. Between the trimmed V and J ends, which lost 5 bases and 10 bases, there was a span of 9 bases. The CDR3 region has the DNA TGTGCCAGCAGTCCCCCCGGACCCCAGCATTTT. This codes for CASSPPGPQHF.

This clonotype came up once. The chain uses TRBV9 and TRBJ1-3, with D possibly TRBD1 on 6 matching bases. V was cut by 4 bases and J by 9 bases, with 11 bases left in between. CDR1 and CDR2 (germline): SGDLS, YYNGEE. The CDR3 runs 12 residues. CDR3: CASSSTGFTIYF. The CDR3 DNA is TGTGCCAGCAGCTCTACAGGGTTCACCATATATTTT.

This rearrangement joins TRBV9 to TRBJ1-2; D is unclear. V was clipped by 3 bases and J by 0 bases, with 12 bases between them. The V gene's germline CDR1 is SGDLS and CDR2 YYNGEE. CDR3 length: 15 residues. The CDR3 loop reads CASSAGVYPNYGYTF. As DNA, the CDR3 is TGTGCCAGCAGCGCTGGGGTGTATCCTAACTATGGCTACACCTTC. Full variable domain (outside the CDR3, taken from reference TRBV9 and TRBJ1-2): DSGVTQTPKHLITATGQRVTLRCSPRSGDLSVYWYQQSLDQGLQFLIQYYNGEERAKGNILERFSAQQFPDLHSELNLSSLELGDSALYFCASSAGVYPNYGYTFGSGTRLTVV.

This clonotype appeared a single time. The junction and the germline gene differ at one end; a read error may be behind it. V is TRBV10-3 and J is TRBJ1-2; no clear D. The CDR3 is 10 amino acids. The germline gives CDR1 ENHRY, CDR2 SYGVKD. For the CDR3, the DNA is TGTGCCATCACTGAGGACGGTAACACCTTC. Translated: CAITEDGNTF.

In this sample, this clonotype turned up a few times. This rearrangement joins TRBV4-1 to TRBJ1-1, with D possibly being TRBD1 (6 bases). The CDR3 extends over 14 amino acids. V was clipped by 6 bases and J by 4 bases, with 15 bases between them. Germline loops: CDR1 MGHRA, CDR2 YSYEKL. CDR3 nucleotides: TGCGCCAGCAGGATGGAACGAGGGGGCACTGAAGCTTTCTTT. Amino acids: CASRMERGGTEAFF.

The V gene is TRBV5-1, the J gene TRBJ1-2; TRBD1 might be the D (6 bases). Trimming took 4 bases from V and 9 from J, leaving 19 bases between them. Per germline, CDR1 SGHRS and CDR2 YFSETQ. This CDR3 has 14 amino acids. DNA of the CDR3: TGCGCCAGCAGCGGGGGGGGCACCGGGGAGCGCTACACCTTC. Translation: CASSGGGTGERYTF.

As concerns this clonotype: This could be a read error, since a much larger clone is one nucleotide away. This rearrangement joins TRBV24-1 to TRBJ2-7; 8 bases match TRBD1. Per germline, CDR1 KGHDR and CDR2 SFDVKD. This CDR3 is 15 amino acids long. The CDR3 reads CAASDSGTGSYEQYF. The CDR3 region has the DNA TGTGCCGCCAGTGATTCCGGGACAGGTTCCTACGAGCAGTACTTC.

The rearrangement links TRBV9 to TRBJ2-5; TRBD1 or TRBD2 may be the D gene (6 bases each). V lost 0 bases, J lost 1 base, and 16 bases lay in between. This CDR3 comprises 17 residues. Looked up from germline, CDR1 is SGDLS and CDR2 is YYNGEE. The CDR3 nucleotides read TGTGCCAGCAGCGTAGACCCGGGCAGGGGAGGCCAAGAGACCCAGTACTTC. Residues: CASSVDPGRGGQETQYF.

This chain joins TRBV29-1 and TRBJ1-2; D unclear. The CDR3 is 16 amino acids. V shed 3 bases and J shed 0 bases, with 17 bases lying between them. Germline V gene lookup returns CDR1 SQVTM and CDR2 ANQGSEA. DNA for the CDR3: TGCAGCGTTGAGAGGAATCGTGGCACCTCTAACTATGGCTACACCTTC. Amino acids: CSVERNRGTSNYGYTF. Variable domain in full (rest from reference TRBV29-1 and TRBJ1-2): SAVISQKPSRDICQRGTSLTIQCQVDSQVTMMFWYRQQPGQSLTLIATANQGSEATYESGFVIDKFPISRPNLTFSTLTVSNMSPEDSSIYLCSVERNRGTSNYGYTFGSGTRLTVV.

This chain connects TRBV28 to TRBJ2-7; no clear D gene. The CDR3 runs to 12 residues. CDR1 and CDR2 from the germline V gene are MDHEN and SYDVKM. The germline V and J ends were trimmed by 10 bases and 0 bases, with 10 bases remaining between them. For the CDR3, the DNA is TGTGCCACCACTACAGTCTCCTACGAGCAGTACTTC. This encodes CATTTVSYEQYF. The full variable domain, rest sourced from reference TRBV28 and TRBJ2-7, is DVKVTQSSRYLVKRTGEKVFLECVQDMDHENMFWYRQDPGLGLRLIYFSYDVKMKEKGDIPEGYSVSREKKERFSLILESASTNQTSMYLCATTTVSYEQYFGPGTRLTVT.

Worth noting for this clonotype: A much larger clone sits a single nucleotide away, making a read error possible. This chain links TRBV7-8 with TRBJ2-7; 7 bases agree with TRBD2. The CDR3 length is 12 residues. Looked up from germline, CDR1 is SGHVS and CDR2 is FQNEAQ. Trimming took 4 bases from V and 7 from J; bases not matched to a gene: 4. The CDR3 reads CASSSRGEEQYF. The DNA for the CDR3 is TGTGCCAGCAGCTCACGGGGGGAGGAGCAGTACTTC.

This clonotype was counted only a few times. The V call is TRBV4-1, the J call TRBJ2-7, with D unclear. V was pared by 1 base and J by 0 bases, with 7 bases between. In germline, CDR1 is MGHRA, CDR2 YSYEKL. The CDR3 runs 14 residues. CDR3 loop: CASSQVPSSYEQYF. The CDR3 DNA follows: TGCGCCAGCAGCCAAGTTCCTTCCTCCTACGAGCAGTACTTC.

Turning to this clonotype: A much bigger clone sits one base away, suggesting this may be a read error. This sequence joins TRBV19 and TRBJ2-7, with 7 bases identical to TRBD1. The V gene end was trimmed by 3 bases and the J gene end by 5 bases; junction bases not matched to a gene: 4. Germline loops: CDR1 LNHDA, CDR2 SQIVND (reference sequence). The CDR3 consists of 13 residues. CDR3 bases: TGTGCCAGTAGTATCGGGACAGTCGACGAGCAGTACTTC. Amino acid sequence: CASSIGTVDEQYF.